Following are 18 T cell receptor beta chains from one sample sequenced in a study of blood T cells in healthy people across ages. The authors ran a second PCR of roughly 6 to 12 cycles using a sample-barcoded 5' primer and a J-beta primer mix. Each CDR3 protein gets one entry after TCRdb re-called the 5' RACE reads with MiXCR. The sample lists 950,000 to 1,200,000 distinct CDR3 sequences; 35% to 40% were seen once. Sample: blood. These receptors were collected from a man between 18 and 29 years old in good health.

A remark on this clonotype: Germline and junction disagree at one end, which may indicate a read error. CDR3 residues: CASSQVLRWESYNGQFF. In DNA, the CDR3 is TGCGCCAGCAGCCAAGTCCTCAGATGGGAATCCTACAATGGGCAGTTCTTC. The V call is TRBV4-1, the J call TRBJ2-1; D unclear. CDR3 length: 17 amino acids. Germline CDR1 reads MGHRA; CDR2 reads YSYEKL.

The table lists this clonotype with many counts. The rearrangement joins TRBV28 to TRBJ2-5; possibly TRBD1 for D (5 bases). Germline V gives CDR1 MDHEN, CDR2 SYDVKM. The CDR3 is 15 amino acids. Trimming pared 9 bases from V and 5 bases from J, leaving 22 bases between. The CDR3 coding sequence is TGTGCCAGTTACTCCCCTGACAGTACCCCGGAGACCCAGTACTTC. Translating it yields CASYSPDSTPETQYF.

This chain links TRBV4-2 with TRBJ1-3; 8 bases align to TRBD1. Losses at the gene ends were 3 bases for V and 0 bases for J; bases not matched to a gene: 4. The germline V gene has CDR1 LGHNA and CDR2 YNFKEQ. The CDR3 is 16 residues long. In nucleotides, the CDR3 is TGTGCCAGCAGCCAGCCGGGACAGGACTCTGGAAACACCATATATTTT. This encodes CASSQPGQDSGNTIYF.

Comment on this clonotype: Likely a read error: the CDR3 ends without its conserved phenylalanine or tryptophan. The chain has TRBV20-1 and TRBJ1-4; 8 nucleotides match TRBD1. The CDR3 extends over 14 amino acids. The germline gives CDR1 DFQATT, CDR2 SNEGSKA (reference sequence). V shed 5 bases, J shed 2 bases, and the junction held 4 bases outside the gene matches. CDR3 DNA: TGCAGTGCTGCTCAGGGGGCCACTAATGAAAAACTGTTTTCT. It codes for CSAAQGATNEKLFS.

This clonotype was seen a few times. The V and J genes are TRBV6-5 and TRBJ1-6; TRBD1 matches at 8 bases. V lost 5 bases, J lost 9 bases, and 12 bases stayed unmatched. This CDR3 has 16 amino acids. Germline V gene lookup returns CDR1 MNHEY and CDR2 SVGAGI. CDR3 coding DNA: TGTGCCAGCAGTCCGACAGGGGCCCTTGAAGCTTCACCCCTCCACTTT. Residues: CASSPTGALEASPLHF.

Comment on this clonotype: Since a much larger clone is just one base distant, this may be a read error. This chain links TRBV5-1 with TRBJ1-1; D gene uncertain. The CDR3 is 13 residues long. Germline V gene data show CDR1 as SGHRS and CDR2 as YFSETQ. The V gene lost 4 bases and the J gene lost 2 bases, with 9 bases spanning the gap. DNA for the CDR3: TGCGCCAGCAGCGAAGGGAGCAACACTGAAGCTTTCTTT. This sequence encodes CASSEGSNTEAFF. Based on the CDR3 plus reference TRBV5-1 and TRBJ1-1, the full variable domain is KAGVTQTPRYLIKTRGQQVTLSCSPISGHRSVSWYQQTPGQGLQFLFEYFSETQRNKGNFPGRFSGRQFSNSRSEMNVSTLELGDSALYLCASSEGSNTEAFFGQGTRLTVV.

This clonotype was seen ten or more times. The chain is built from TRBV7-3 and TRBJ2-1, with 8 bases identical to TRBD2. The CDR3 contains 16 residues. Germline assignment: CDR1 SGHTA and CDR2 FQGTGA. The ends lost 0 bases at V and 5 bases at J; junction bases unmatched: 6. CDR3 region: CASSLTAGTRDNEQFF. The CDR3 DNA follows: TGTGCCAGCAGCTTAACCGCCGGGACTAGGGACAATGAGCAGTTCTTC. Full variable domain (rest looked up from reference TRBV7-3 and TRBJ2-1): GAGVSQTPSNKVTEKGKYVELRCDPISGHTALYWYRQSLGQGPEFLIYFQGTGAADDSGLPNDRFFAVRPEGSVSTLKIQRTERGDSAVYLCASSLTAGTRDNEQFFGPGTRLTVL.

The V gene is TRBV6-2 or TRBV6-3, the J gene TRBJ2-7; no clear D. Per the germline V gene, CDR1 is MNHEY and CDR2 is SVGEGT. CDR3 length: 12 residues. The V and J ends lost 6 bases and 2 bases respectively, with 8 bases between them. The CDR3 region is CASSNTAYEQYF. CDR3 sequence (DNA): TGTGCCAGCAGCAACACCGCCTACGAGCAGTACTTC.

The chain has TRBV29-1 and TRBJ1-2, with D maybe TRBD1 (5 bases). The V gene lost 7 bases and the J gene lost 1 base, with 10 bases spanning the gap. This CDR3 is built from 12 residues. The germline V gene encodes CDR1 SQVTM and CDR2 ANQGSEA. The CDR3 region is CSGGTDNYGYTF. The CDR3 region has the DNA TGCAGCGGCGGGACGGATAACTATGGCTACACCTTC.

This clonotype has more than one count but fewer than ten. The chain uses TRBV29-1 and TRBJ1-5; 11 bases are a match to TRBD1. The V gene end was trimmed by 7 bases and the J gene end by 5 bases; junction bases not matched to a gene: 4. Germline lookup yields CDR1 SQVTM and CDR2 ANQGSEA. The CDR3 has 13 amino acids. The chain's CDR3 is CSGGQGEDQPQHF. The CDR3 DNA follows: TGCAGCGGGGGACAGGGGGAAGATCAGCCCCAGCATTTT.

The CDR3 nucleotides read TGCAGCGGAACCGGGACTAGCGGGGGCAAAAACATTCAGTACTTC. It codes for CSGTGTSGGKNIQYF. This chain connects TRBV29-1 to TRBJ2-5; 14 nucleotides agree with TRBD2. The end of the DNA aligns better with TRBJ2-4, so the J call may be wrong. This CDR3 spans 15 amino acids. Germline V gives CDR1 SQVTM, CDR2 ANQGSEA.

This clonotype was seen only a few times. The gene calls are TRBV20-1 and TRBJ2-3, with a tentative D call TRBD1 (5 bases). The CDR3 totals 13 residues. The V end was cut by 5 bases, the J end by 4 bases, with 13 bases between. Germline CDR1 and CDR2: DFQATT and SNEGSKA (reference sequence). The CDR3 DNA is TGCAGTGCTCATACAGGATCGGCAGATACGCAGTATTTT. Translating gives CSAHTGSADTQYF.

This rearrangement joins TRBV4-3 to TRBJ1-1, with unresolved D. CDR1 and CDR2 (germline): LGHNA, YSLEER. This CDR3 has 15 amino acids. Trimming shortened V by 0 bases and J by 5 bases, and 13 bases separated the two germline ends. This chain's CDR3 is CASSQETTPGTEAFF. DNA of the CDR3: TGCGCCAGCAGCCAAGAGACTACCCCTGGGACTGAAGCTTTCTTT.

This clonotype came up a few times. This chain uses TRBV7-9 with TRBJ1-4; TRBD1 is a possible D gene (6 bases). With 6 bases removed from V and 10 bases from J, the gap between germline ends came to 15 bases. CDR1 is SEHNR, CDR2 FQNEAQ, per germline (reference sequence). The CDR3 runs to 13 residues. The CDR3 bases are TGTGCCAGCAGTACACAGGGCATAGGAAAACTGTTTTTT. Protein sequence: CASSTQGIGKLFF.

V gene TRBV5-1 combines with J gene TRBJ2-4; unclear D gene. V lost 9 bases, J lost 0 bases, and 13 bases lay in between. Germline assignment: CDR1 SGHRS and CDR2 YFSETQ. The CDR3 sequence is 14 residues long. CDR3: CATKTPEAKNIQYF. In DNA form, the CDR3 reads TGCGCCACCAAGACACCTGAAGCCAAAAACATTCAGTACTTC.

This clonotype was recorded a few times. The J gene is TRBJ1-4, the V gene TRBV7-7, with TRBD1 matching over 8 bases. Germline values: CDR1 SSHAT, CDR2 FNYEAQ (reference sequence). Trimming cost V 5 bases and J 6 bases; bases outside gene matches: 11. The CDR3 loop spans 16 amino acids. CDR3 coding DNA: TGTGCCAGCAGCCCCTTGACAGGGGAGGGGGATGAAAAACTGTTTTTT. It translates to CASSPLTGEGDEKLFF.

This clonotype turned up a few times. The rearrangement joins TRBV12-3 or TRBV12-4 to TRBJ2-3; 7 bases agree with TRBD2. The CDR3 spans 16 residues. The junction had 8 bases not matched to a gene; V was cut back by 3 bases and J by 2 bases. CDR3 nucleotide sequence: TGTGCCAGCAGTTTCTGGTCTAGCGGCTACACAGATACGCAGTATTTT. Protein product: CASSFWSSGYTDTQYF.

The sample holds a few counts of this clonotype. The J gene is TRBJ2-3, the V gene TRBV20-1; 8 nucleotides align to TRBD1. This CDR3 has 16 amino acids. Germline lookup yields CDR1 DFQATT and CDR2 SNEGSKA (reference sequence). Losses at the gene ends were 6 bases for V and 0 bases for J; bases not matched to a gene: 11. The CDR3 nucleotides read TGCAGTGCAGCGGACTGGACAGGGACTAGCACAGATACGCAGTATTTT. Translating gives CSAADWTGTSTDTQYF.